What follows are 16 T cell receptor beta chains derived from one specimen sequenced in a study of response to subunit inactivated influenza vaccine. Each CDR3 protein is one row after TCRdb ran MiXCR on the RT-PCR reads. The sample yields about 520,000 distinct CDR3 sequences, approximately 24% seen once. Sequencing used CD4+ T cells sorted from PBMCs, obtained less than 6 days after vaccination. The source of these receptors is a man between 45 and 60 years old who received an inactivated influenza vaccine.

This clonotype was observed a handful of times. The chain uses TRBV20-1 and TRBJ2-5, with TRBD1 as a possible D gene (6 bases). Germline V gives CDR1 DFQATT, CDR2 SNEGSKA (reference sequence). Trimming cost V 0 bases and J 4 bases, with 12 bases left between them. The CDR3 covers 14 residues. CDR3 region: CSARDPRGAETQYF. The CDR3 DNA follows: TGCAGTGCTAGAGACCCCAGGGGAGCAGAGACCCAGTACTTC.

The chain uses TRBV4-3 and TRBJ2-1; TRBD2 matches at 7 bases. Trimming at V came to 2 bases and at J to 6 bases, leaving 4 bases not matched to a gene. CDR1 and CDR2 (germline): LGHNA, YSLEER. This CDR3 is built from 14 residues. The CDR3 loop reads CASSQLAGVNEQFF. The DNA for the CDR3 is TGCGCCAGCAGCCAATTGGCGGGAGTCAATGAGCAGTTCTTC.

This sequence joins TRBV5-1 and TRBJ2-2; D is possibly TRBD1 or TRBD2 (5 bases each). Trimming left V 1 base short and J 2 bases short, with 21 bases between. This CDR3 has 19 amino acids. CDR1 and CDR2 from the germline V gene are SGHRS and YFSETQ. The CDR3 is CASSLRPGSMGLNTGELFF. In DNA, the CDR3 is TGCGCCAGCAGCTTGAGGCCTGGGAGCATGGGGCTAAACACCGGGGAGCTGTTTTTT.

This clonotype was counted a few times. This chain uses TRBV15 with TRBJ1-1, with D perhaps TRBD1 (6 bases). V was trimmed by 0 bases and J by 4 bases, leaving 15 bases between them. The CDR3 contains 16 residues. Germline values: CDR1 LNHNV, CDR2 YYDKDF (reference sequence). CDR3 sequence (DNA): TGTGCCACCAGCAGAGAACAGGGTGTGATGGGCACTGAAGCTTTCTTT. Protein: CATSREQGVMGTEAFF. The variable domain in full, completed from reference TRBV15 and TRBJ1-1, reads DAMVIQNPRYQVTQFGKPVTLSCSQTLNHNVMYWYQQKSSQAPKLLFHYYDKDFNNEADTPDNFQSRRPNTSFCFLDIRSPGLGDTAMYLCATSREQGVMGTEAFFGQGTRLTVV.

The rearrangement links TRBV5-1 to TRBJ1-3; TRBD1 matches at 9 bases. Trimming removed 4 bases from V and 4 bases from J; junction bases left unmatched: 6. Germline V gives CDR1 SGHRS, CDR2 YFSETQ. The CDR3 has 15 amino acids. The DNA for the CDR3 is TGCGCCAGCAGCAAGGACAGGGGATACGGAAACACCATATATTTT. Protein sequence: CASSKDRGYGNTIYF.

V and J are TRBV20-1 and TRBJ2-7, with D maybe TRBD2 (5 bases). V lost 6 bases to trimming and J lost 5 bases, with 11 bases between them. Germline V CDR1 and CDR2: DFQATT, SNEGSKA (reference sequence). This CDR3 contains 11 residues. The CDR3: CSAWELNEQYF. CDR3 bases: TGCAGTGCGTGGGAGTTGAACGAGCAGTACTTC.

This sequence joins TRBV12-3 or TRBV12-4 and TRBJ2-3; 10 nucleotides match TRBD1. Trimming took 6 bases from V and 6 from J; bases not matched to a gene: 6. The CDR3 totals 14 residues. The CDR3 bases are TGTGCCAGCAGACTCGACAGGGGGCATGATACGCAGTATTTT. This codes for CASRLDRGHDTQYF.

The chain links TRBV11-2 to TRBJ2-5, with 9 nucleotides matching TRBD1. V lost 5 bases and J lost 2; bases outside the gene matches: 6. CDR1 SGHAT and CDR2 FQNNGV come from the germline V gene. The CDR3 spans 15 residues. The CDR3 sequence: CASSPDRGTQETQYF. The DNA for the CDR3 is TGTGCCAGCAGCCCCGACAGGGGGACGCAAGAGACCCAGTACTTC.

This clonotype showed up just a few times. This chain joins TRBV12-3 or TRBV12-4 and TRBJ2-3; 10 bases align to TRBD2. The CDR3 extends over 15 amino acids. The trim removed 7 bases at V and 4 bases at J, leaving 8 bases unmatched. CDR3 loop: CASKITAGGPDTQYF. As DNA, the CDR3 is TGTGCCAGCAAGATCACAGCGGGGGGGCCAGATACGCAGTATTTT.

The rearrangement joins TRBV24-1 to TRBJ2-1; 8 bases agree with TRBD2. Per the germline V gene, CDR1 is KGHDR and CDR2 is SFDVKD. The CDR3 sequence is 16 residues long. The ends lost 4 bases at V and 6 bases at J; junction bases unmatched: 10. The CDR3 loop reads CATSDTSGDFLNEQFF. The CDR3 coding sequence is TGTGCCACCAGTGACACTAGCGGCGATTTTCTCAATGAGCAGTTCTTC.

The CDR3 protein is CASSETGRNTEAFF. The CDR3 region has the DNA TGTGCCAGCAGTGAGACAGGGCGGAACACTGAAGCTTTCTTT. The rearrangement joins TRBV6-1 to TRBJ1-1, with 7 bases matching TRBD1. Germline assignment: CDR1 MNHNS and CDR2 SASEGT. The CDR3 is 14 amino acids. With 3 bases clipped from V and 1 base from J, the junction kept 2 bases outside the gene matches.

The chain joins TRBV7-8 to TRBJ1-2; D perhaps matches TRBD1 (5 bases). CDR3 length equals 14 residues. The V and J ends lost 2 bases and 8 bases respectively, with 15 bases between them. CDR1 SGHVS and CDR2 FQNEAQ come from the germline V gene. CDR3 residues: CASSLSGGRQGYTF. CDR3 DNA sequence: TGTGCCAGCAGCTTATCCGGGGGACGCCAAGGCTACACCTTC.

This rearrangement joins TRBV6-5 to TRBJ2-5; D ambiguous. CDR1 is MNHEY and CDR2 is SVGAGI in the germline V gene. CDR3 length: 14 residues. Deletions cut 2 bases from V and 0 bases from J, with 7 bases between. CDR3 protein: CASSYGNYQETQYF. Here the CDR3 DNA reads TGTGCCAGCAGTTACGGGAATTACCAAGAGACCCAGTACTTC.

The CDR3 is CASGRNYEQYF. As DNA, the CDR3 is TGTGCCAGCGGTCGGAACTACGAGCAGTACTTC. The chain links TRBV28 to TRBJ2-7; D ambiguous. V was clipped by 8 bases and J by 3 bases, with 8 bases between them. CDR3 length: 11 residues. Germline CDR1 MDHEN, CDR2 SYDVKM.

There are a few counts of this clonotype. The V gene is TRBV10-3, the J gene TRBJ2-5, with TRBD1 identical over 8 bases. The trim removed 9 bases at V and 5 bases at J, leaving 8 bases unmatched. The germline CDR1 and CDR2 sequences are ENHRY and SYGVKD. CDR3 length: 13 amino acids. CDR3 amino acids: CAINRDRHETQYF. The DNA of the CDR3 is TGTGCCATTAACCGGGACAGGCACGAGACCCAGTACTTC.

This chain joins TRBV7-9 and TRBJ2-1, with D uncertain. The CDR3 covers 15 residues. The germline CDR1 and CDR2 sequences are SEHNR and FQNEAQ (reference sequence). V was shortened by 5 bases and J by 0 bases, with 11 bases between the two germline ends. The CDR3 protein is CASSPGISSYNEQFF. CDR3 DNA: TGTGCCAGCAGCCCAGGTATTAGCTCCTACAATGAGCAGTTCTTC.